The 30 T cell receptor beta chains below were found in one sample sequenced in a study of blood T cell repertoires in COVID-19. Repertoires were generated with immunoSEQ multiplex PCR, while TCRdb's copy carries only in-frame clones and drops some. The table includes some 90,000 clones, about 84% detected once. The sequenced sample consisted of peripheral blood. These receptor sequences come from a man aged 60 to 75 with acute or convalescent COVID-19.

CDR3 sequence: CASSVATQLEQFF. The CDR3 DNA follows: TGTGCCAGTAGTGTAGCAACACAATTGGAGCAGTTCTTC. The chain employs TRBV19 and TRBJ2-1; D remains ambiguous. The V gene's germline CDR1 is LNHDA and CDR2 SQIVND (reference sequence). The CDR3 sequence is 13 residues long. Trimming left V 5 bases short and J 10 bases short, with 15 bases between.

The chain has TRBV4-2 and TRBJ2-7, with TRBD2 matching over 9 bases. J lost 2 bases, V lost 0 bases, and 8 bases had no gene match. CDR1 and CDR2 from the germline V gene are LGHNA and YNFKEQ. CDR3 length equals 17 residues. The chain's CDR3 is CASSQDWPSGTPYEQYF. The CDR3 DNA follows: TGTGCCAGCAGCCAAGATTGGCCTAGCGGGACTCCCTACGAGCAGTACTTC.

The chain joins TRBV7-2 to TRBJ1-5, with D uncertain. Per germline, CDR1 SGHTA and CDR2 FQGNSA. This CDR3 region has 17 residues. V lost 2 bases and J lost 1, with 15 bases in between. DNA of the CDR3: TGTGCCAGCAGCTTACTTAGCGGATCACCAAGCAATCAGCCCCAGCATTTT. Translation gives CASSLLSGSPSNQPQHF.

This clone is a singleton in its sample. V is TRBV5-6 and J is TRBJ1-5, with 9 positions matching TRBD1. Germline CDR1 reads SGHDT; CDR2 reads YYEEEE. This CDR3 contains 17 residues. V lost 3 bases to trimming and J lost 3 bases; unmatched junction nucleotides: 10. The CDR3 nucleotides are TGTGCCAGCAGCTCCCTACGACAGGGGGGAGCCAATCAGCCCCAGCATTTT. Its translation: CASSSLRQGGANQPQHF.

This clone was detected a few times. The chain recombines TRBV29-1 with TRBJ2-5, with 11 bases aligning to TRBD2. Trimming at V came to 4 bases and at J to 1 base, leaving 2 bases not matched to a gene. Germline V lookup: CDR1 SQVTM, CDR2 ANQGSEA. The CDR3 loop spans 14 amino acids. The CDR3 region is CSVVSGRAQETQYF. CDR3 bases: TGCAGCGTTGTTAGCGGGAGGGCCCAAGAGACCCAGTACTTC.

This chain links TRBV10-3 with TRBJ1-2; 11 bases match TRBD1. Losses at the gene ends were 3 bases for V and 6 bases for J; bases not matched to a gene: 3. The CDR3 has 14 residues. The germline V gene encodes CDR1 ENHRY and CDR2 SYGVKD. The CDR3 reads CAISDRDRGDGYTF. The CDR3 DNA reads as TGTGCCATCAGTGACCGGGACAGGGGGGATGGCTACACCTTC.

This sequence joins TRBV7-9 and TRBJ2-5; TRBD2 matches 10 bases. The length of the CDR3 is 19 residues. Germline CDR1 is SEHNR and CDR2 is FQNEAQ (reference sequence). The junction had 16 bases not matched to a gene; V was cut back by 5 bases and J by 1 base. CDR3 region: CASSPGTSQREGSQETQYF. DNA for the CDR3: TGTGCCAGCAGCCCGGGGACATCTCAGCGGGAGGGGAGCCAAGAGACCCAGTACTTC.

J is TRBJ2-5 and V is TRBV5-4; TRBD2 agrees at 9 bases. Germline-derived CDR1 and CDR2 are SGHNT and YYREEE (reference sequence). CDR3 length: 13 amino acids. Trimming cost V 5 bases and J 5 bases; bases outside gene matches: 4. CDR3 nucleotide sequence: TGTGCCAGCAGTCTAGCGGGGAGGGAGACCCAGTACTTC. Residues: CASSLAGRETQYF.

The V call is TRBV5-1, the J call TRBJ2-5, with 9 nucleotides matching TRBD2. Germline values: CDR1 SGHRS, CDR2 YFSETQ. This CDR3 has 17 residues. Losses at the gene ends were 5 bases for V and 5 bases for J; bases not matched to a gene: 16. The CDR3 protein is CASRVGASGDTGETQYF. The CDR3 DNA sequence: TGCGCCAGCAGGGTTGGGGCTAGCGGGGACACAGGGGAGACCCAGTACTTC.

The chain couples TRBV4-1 to TRBJ1-2; D unresolved. Germline CDR1 and CDR2: MGHRA and YSYEKL. The CDR3 loop spans 15 amino acids. The V end was cut by 0 bases, the J end by 8 bases, with 16 bases between. The CDR3 nucleotides read TGCGCCAGCAGCCAAGATCCGGAGGGAGTAGGGGGCTACACCTTC. Protein product: CASSQDPEGVGGYTF.

The chain combines TRBV9 with TRBJ2-1; D perhaps matches TRBD2 (5 bases). Germline V gives CDR1 SGDLS, CDR2 YYNGEE. V lost 3 bases to trimming and J lost 8 bases, with 21 bases between them. The CDR3 spans 16 residues. CDR3 protein: CASSAELAGRTDEQFF. CDR3 sequence (DNA): TGTGCCAGCAGCGCAGAGCTAGCCGGACGGACCGATGAGCAGTTCTTC.

The gene calls are TRBV20-1 and TRBJ1-6; TRBD1 might be the D (5 bases). The V end was cut by 3 bases, the J end by 9 bases, with 6 bases between. Looked up from germline, CDR1 is DFQATT and CDR2 is SNEGSKA (reference sequence). CDR3 size: 11 residues. In nucleotides, the CDR3 is TGCAGTGCTAGGCAGGGTTCACCCCTCCACTTT. Translation gives CSARQGSPLHF.

The sample holds many counts of this clone. The chain employs TRBV7-9 and TRBJ2-7, with 9 nucleotides matching TRBD1. From germline, CDR1 is SEHNR and CDR2 FQNEAQ (reference sequence). V was clipped by 3 bases and J by 9 bases; unmatched bases: 3. CDR3 length: 12 residues. CDR3 sequence (DNA): TGTGCCAGCAGCTTCGGGGGACAGGGGCAGTACTTC. It specifies CASSFGGQGQYF.

The chain is built from TRBV12-3 or TRBV12-4 and TRBJ1-1, with D possibly TRBD1 on 6 matching bases. CDR3 length equals 13 residues. Trimming stripped 1 base from V and 9 bases from J, with 12 bases between. This CDR3 is CASSLGGQGKAFF. The CDR3 DNA reads as TGTGCCAGCAGTTTAGGGGGGCAGGGAAAAGCTTTCTTT.

The CDR3, as DNA: TGTGCCAGCAGTTCCCTTAGCGGGAGGGGATGGGGTTACAATGAGCAGTTCTTC. It codes for CASSSLSGRGWGYNEQFF. The gene calls are TRBV6-2 or TRBV6-3 and TRBJ2-1; the match to TRBD2 covers 11 bases. Germline V gives CDR1 MNHEY, CDR2 SVGEGT. Trimming cost V 4 bases and J 4 bases; bases outside gene matches: 12. This CDR3 has 18 amino acids.

The chain employs TRBV4-1 and TRBJ1-4; no reliable D call. Germline V CDR1 and CDR2: MGHRA, YSYEKL. This CDR3 spans 13 amino acids. V was cut by 2 bases and J by 8 bases, with 9 bases left in between. CDR3 nucleotides: TGCGCCAGCAGCCAATTAGTACGGGAAAAACTGTTTTTT. Protein product: CASSQLVREKLFF.

To note about this clone: Other DNA variants within this sample encode the same CDR3. The V call is TRBV5-1, the J call TRBJ1-3; the match to TRBD1 covers 7 bases. This CDR3 region has 15 residues. With 0 bases clipped from V and 1 base from J, the junction kept 1 base outside the gene matches. CDR1 and CDR2 from the germline V gene are SGHRS and YFSETQ. CDR3 protein: CASSLEGASGNTIYF. For the CDR3, the DNA is TGCGCCAGCAGCTTGGAGGGGGCATCTGGAAACACCATATATTTT.

The chain joins TRBV5-8 to TRBJ1-2; D uncertain. Germline V gene sequence: CDR1 SGHTS, CDR2 YDEGEE. The V end lost 4 bases, the J end lost 8 bases, and 9 bases lay between the germline ends. This CDR3 region has 11 residues. The CDR3 is CASSRLRGYTF. The CDR3 bases are TGTGCCAGCAGCCGCCTACGCGGCTACACCTTC.

This chain links TRBV5-1 with TRBJ1-4; TRBD1 might be the D (6 bases). CDR3 length: 15 residues. Germline V gene lookup returns CDR1 SGHRS and CDR2 YFSETQ. The V end was cut by 4 bases, the J end by 7 bases, with 17 bases between. CDR3 nucleotide sequence: TGCGCCAGCAGCCTGGAAGGGGGAAGGGGTGAAAAACTGTTTTTT. The encoded protein is CASSLEGGRGEKLFF.

V gene TRBV6-5 combines with J gene TRBJ2-2, with no clear D. Trimming stripped 5 bases from V and 1 base from J, with 5 bases between. CDR1 MNHEY and CDR2 SVGAGI come from the germline V gene. This CDR3 is built from 13 residues. The CDR3 here is CASSTGNTGELFF. The CDR3 DNA sequence: TGTGCCAGCAGTACGGGGAACACCGGGGAGCTGTTTTTT.

There are a few counts of this clone. The chain links TRBV21-1 to TRBJ2-1; the table's D call, TRBD2, has no DNA check behind it. TRBV21-1 is marked as a pseudogene. This CDR3 is 13 amino acids long. CDR3 region: CASNGTSGNEQFF. In DNA, the CDR3 is TGTGCCAGCAACGGGACTAGCGGGAATGAGCAGTTCTTC.

The chain is built from TRBV4-1 and TRBJ1-4; 9 bases match TRBD1. The CDR3 totals 17 residues. V lost 10 bases to trimming and J lost 4 bases; unmatched junction nucleotides: 16. Germline CDR1 and CDR2: MGHRA and YSYEKL. The CDR3 is CATTPIFTGGGNEKLFF. The CDR3, as DNA: TGCGCCACCACGCCTATATTTACAGGGGGCGGTAATGAAAAACTGTTTTTT.

The rearrangement uses TRBV25-1 and TRBJ1-6, with D maybe TRBD1 (5 bases). Germline V gene data show CDR1 as MGHDK and CDR2 as SYGVNS. V was pared by 2 bases and J by 6 bases, with 8 bases between. There are 14 residues in the CDR3. CDR3 in amino acids: CASSERGSNSPLHF. In DNA, the CDR3 is TGTGCCAGCAGTGAAAGGGGCAGTAATTCACCCCTCCACTTT.

This clone was counted once. The rearrangement joins TRBV6-5 to TRBJ1-1; tentatively, D is TRBD1 (6 bases). The V gene lost 2 bases and the J gene lost 1 base, with 11 bases spanning the gap. The germline CDR1 and CDR2 sequences are MNHEY and SVGAGI. The CDR3 consists of 15 residues. The CDR3 coding sequence is TGTGCCAGCAGTTACCGGGGCAGGGGGAACACTGAAGCTTTCTTT. Protein: CASSYRGRGNTEAFF.

This chain links TRBV2 with TRBJ2-7; TRBD1 aligns across 11 bases. V lost 8 bases, J lost 4 bases, and 7 bases stayed unmatched. Germline lookup yields CDR1 SNHLY and CDR2 FYNNEI. The CDR3 spans 14 residues. The CDR3 is CASGKGQGVYEQYF. CDR3 bases: TGTGCCAGCGGAAAGGGACAGGGGGTTTACGAGCAGTACTTC.

As concerns this clone: Other DNA sequences from this sample encode an identical CDR3 as well. The chain recombines TRBV18 with TRBJ2-2; possibly TRBD1 for D (6 bases). The CDR3 extends over 15 amino acids. Germline CDR1 reads KGHSH; CDR2 reads LQKENI. V lost 3 bases to trimming and J lost 1 base, with 9 bases between them. The CDR3 DNA sequence: TGTGCCAGCTCACCGGGACACCGGAACACCGGGGAGCTGTTTTTT. It codes for CASSPGHRNTGELFF.

The chain is built from TRBV19 and TRBJ2-7, with D possibly being TRBD2 (6 bases). The germline CDR1 and CDR2 sequences are LNHDA and SQIVND (reference sequence). The CDR3 runs 13 residues. Deletions cut 6 bases from V and 3 bases from J, with 12 bases between. CDR3 protein: CASSAQEGYEQYF. The CDR3 bases are TGTGCCAGTAGCGCCCAGGAGGGCTACGAGCAGTACTTC.

The rearrangement joins TRBV14 to TRBJ2-7; D is possibly TRBD2 (6 bases). Germline CDR1 SGHDN, CDR2 FVKESK. The CDR3 runs 15 residues. The germline V and J ends were trimmed by 1 base and 3 bases, with 13 bases remaining between them. The CDR3 here is CASSQGRVDYYEQYF. The CDR3 nucleotides are TGTGCCAGCAGCCAAGGAAGGGTGGACTACTACGAGCAGTACTTC. The variable domain in full, completed from reference TRBV14 and TRBJ2-7, reads EAGVTQFPSHSVIEKGQTVTLRCDPISGHDNLYWYRRVMGKEIKFLLHFVKESKQDESGMPNNRFLAERTGGTYSTLKVQPAELEDSGVYFCASSQGRVDYYEQYFGPGTRLTVT.

The rearrangement links TRBV24-1 to TRBJ2-3, with unresolved D. V was shortened by 4 bases and J by 2 bases, with 6 bases between the two germline ends. Germline CDR1 KGHDR, CDR2 SFDVKD. The CDR3 consists of 13 residues. CDR3 sequence reads: CATSESFTDTQYF. CDR3 coding DNA: TGTGCCACCAGTGAATCATTCACAGATACGCAGTATTTT.

V usage is TRBV10-1 and J usage is TRBJ2-1; 12 bases map to TRBD2. Germline CDR1 WNHNN, CDR2 SYGVQD (reference sequence). The CDR3 has 16 residues. V trimming: 0 bases; J trimming: 5 bases; junction bases outside the gene matches: 2. CDR3 sequence: CASSESRLAGDNEQFF. CDR3 coding DNA: TGCGCCAGCAGTGAGTCCCGACTAGCGGGGGACAATGAGCAGTTCTTC.